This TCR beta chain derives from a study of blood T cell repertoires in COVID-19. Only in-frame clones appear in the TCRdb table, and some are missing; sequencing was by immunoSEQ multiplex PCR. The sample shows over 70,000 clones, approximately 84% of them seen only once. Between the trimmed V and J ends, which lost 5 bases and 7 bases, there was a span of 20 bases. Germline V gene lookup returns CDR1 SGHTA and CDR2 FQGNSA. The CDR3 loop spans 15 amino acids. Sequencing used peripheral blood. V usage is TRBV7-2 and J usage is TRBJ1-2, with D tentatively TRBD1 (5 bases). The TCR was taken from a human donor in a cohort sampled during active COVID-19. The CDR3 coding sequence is TGTGCCAGCAGCCCGCGGACACAGGCTCCATCTGGCTACACCTTC. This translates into CASSPRTQAPSGYTF.